The sequence of this T cell receptor (beta chain) was determined in a study of OX40 agonist ivuxolimab in advanced cancers. As for the study in general: Patients with hepatocellular carcinoma, melanoma, renal cell or head and neck cancer made up the dose-escalation patients. Aged roughly 23 to 90 with a mean of approximately 57 years, they were more than 80% male. The study, taken as a whole, reports: At 0.1 to 3.0 mg/kg and by week 6, CD4+ and CD8+ T cells in the blood had expanded clonally. Patients who responded partially at 0.1-3.0 mg/kg showed clonal expansion ranking among the lowest.

As for this clone: The antigen is undetermined.

Profiled with immunoSEQ multiplex PCR; TCRdb holds only in-frame clones, not every one. The sample lists around 83,000 clones; around 84% were seen once. The sample here was CD4+ or CD8+ T cells sorted from blood, taken in a trial of the OX40 agonist ivuxolimab. This clonotype was sampled from an adult with an advanced solid tumor such as melanoma, head and neck, liver or kidney cancer.

The CDR3 sequence is CASSNRTGDPHSPLHF. The DNA for the CDR3 is TGTGCCAGCAGCAACCGGACGGGGGATCCTCATTCACCCCTCCACTTT. The gene calls are TRBV21-1 and TRBJ1-6. TRBV21-1 is deemed a pseudogene. The CDR3 is 16 residues long.